A single sample is the source of the 28 T cell receptor beta chains below, sequenced in a study of T cell clonality in common variable immunodeficiency. Sequencing used immunoSEQ multiplex PCR; TCRdb keeps in-frame clones, though not all of them. In total the sample includes about 40,000 clones, none of them seen once. The sample consisted of peripheral blood mononuclear cells. These receptors were taken from a person aged 18 to 69 in good health.

This clone came up many times. The observed sequence ends 3 residues before the CDR3 terminus, with the missing tail filled in from the germline J gene. The J gene is TRBJ2-1, the V gene TRBV19; weak D call: TRBD2 (5 bases). Trimming shortened V by 6 bases and J by 4 bases, and 19 bases separated the two germline ends. There are 16 residues in the CDR3. Germline lookup yields CDR1 LNHDA and CDR2 SQIVND (reference sequence). CDR3 DNA, as far as it was read: TGTGCCAGTAGCACCTCTGCAAGAAGAGGGTACAATGAG. It translates to CASSTSARRGYNE. Given in full, the CDR3 is CASSTSARRGYNEQFF.

This clone was detected ten times or more. The read terminates 3 residues before the CDR3 end, so the remaining end is supplied by the germline J gene. The V call is TRBV5-4, the J call TRBJ2-5; TRBD1 matches at 8 bases. Per the germline V gene, CDR1 is SGHNT and CDR2 is YYREEE (reference sequence). The V gene end was trimmed by 3 bases and the J gene end by 1 base; junction bases not matched to a gene: 2. This CDR3 has 14 residues. The CDR3 protein is CASSSGTGQETQYF. Partial CDR3 DNA: TGTGCCAGCAGCTCCGGGACAGGCCAAGAGACC.

This clone was picked up many times. The read ends 3 residues early relative to the CDR3; the germline J gene fills the gap. The chain couples TRBV12-3 or TRBV12-4 to TRBJ2-1, with 7 bases lining up with TRBD2. This CDR3 region has 15 residues. With V trimmed by 5 bases and J by 4 bases, 8 bases remained unmatched. The CDR3 bases that were read are TGTGCCAGCAGTATGAGCGGGGCACGGTACAATGAG. Translated: CASSMSGARYNE. The whole CDR3 sequence is CASSMSGARYNEQFF.

This clone has a count of ten or more. CDR3 amino acids: CASKRGGAGEAFF. Partial CDR3 DNA: TGTGCCAGTAAGAGGGGGGGGGCTGGTGAA. This sequence joins TRBV19 and TRBJ1-1, with D perhaps matching TRBD1 (6 bases). The CDR3 end is not reached by the read, which stops 3 residues before it; the germline J gene fills it in. Germline values: CDR1 LNHDA, CDR2 SQIVND (reference sequence). With 7 bases removed from V and 7 bases from J, the gap between germline ends came to 16 bases. The CDR3 has 13 amino acids.

This clone was counted a few times. The DNA ends 3 residues before the CDR3 does, and the rest of the CDR3 is filled in from the germline J gene. V is TRBV2 and J is TRBJ2-3, with TRBD2 identical over 13 bases. The CDR3 length is 16 residues. Per germline, CDR1 SNHLY and CDR2 FYNNEI. The V and J ends lost 6 bases and 4 bases, in that order; junction bases with no gene match: 7. The part of the CDR3 DNA that was read is TGTGCCAGCAGCGACGATGGACTAGCGGGAGCAGATACG. As protein: CASSDDGLAGADT. The entire CDR3 protein reads CASSDDGLAGADTQYF.

This clone was counted ten times or more. The sequenced fragment ends 3 residues before the CDR3 boundary, so the rest is inferred from the germline J gene. The chain joins TRBV5-4 to TRBJ2-1; 9 bases align to TRBD2. V lost 0 bases and J lost 4; bases outside the gene matches: 5. The germline V gene has CDR1 SGHNT and CDR2 YYREEE (reference sequence). The CDR3 covers 16 residues. The sequenced CDR3 bases are TGTGCCAGCAGCTTGGAGGGACTAGCTAGGTACAATGAG. It codes for CASSLEGLARYNE. The whole CDR3 sequence is CASSLEGLARYNEQFF.

Comments on this clone: Coverage ceases 3 residues before the CDR3 finishes, and the germline J gene fills in the end. The chain combines TRBV19 with TRBJ1-2; D not resolved. Germline CDR1 is LNHDA and CDR2 is SQIVND (reference sequence). CDR3 length: 13 residues. The CDR3 here is CASGLSYTDTYTF. The CDR3 DNA, read in part, is TGTGCCAGTGGACTGAGTTACACAGATACC.

This clone has more than one count but fewer than ten. The read ends 3 residues early relative to the CDR3; the germline J gene fills the gap. This chain joins TRBV7-6 and TRBJ2-3; 10 bases are a match to TRBD2. Trimming removed 0 bases from V and 5 bases from J; junction bases left unmatched: 8. This CDR3 has 17 amino acids. Germline-derived CDR1 and CDR2 are SGHVS and FNYEAQ. The CDR3 sequence is CASSLASAGGQVDTQYF. The DNA read from the CDR3 is TGTGCCAGCAGCTTAGCTTCAGCGGGGGGGCAGGTAGATACG.

This clone was counted at least ten times. Read sequence stops 3 residues before the CDR3 end, and the germline J gene provides the missing end. V gene TRBV5-1 combines with J gene TRBJ2-7; 8 nucleotides align to TRBD1. CDR1 is SGHRS and CDR2 is YFSETQ in the germline V gene. After removal of 4 bases from V and 0 bases from J, the junction contained 6 bases not matched to a gene. The CDR3 has 15 residues. The CDR3 bases that were read are TGCGCCAGCAGCCCCAGGACAGGGAACTCCTACGAG. This gives the protein CASSPRTGNSYE. The full CDR3 protein reads CASSPRTGNSYEQYF.

This clone came up many times. CDR3 sequence: CSGSTPLGDYTF. Incomplete CDR3 DNA: TGCAGTGGATCTACCCCCTTAGGGGAC. The rearrangement joins TRBV20-1 to TRBJ1-2; TRBD1 might be the D (5 bases). From the germline J gene comes the end of the CDR3, since the read stops 3 residues before it. Germline V CDR1 and CDR2: DFQATT, SNEGSKA (reference sequence). The CDR3 contains 12 residues.

Many counts were recorded for this clone. The read stops 3 residues short of the end of the CDR3; the missing end is completed from the germline J gene. The chain is built from TRBV19 and TRBJ1-3, with D unresolved. V was clipped by 5 bases and J by 0 bases, with 14 bases between them. The CDR3 is made up of 16 amino acids. Germline V lookup: CDR1 LNHDA, CDR2 SQIVND (reference sequence). CDR3 region: CASSAGLGSSGNTIYF. CDR3 bases read: TGTGCCAGTAGTGCTGGACTGGGAAGCTCTGGAAACACC.

Notes on this clone: The CDR3 end is not reached by the read, which stops 3 residues before it; the germline J gene fills it in. The V call is TRBV18, the J call TRBJ2-3, with TRBD1 matching over 7 bases. CDR3 length: 14 amino acids. The V gene's germline CDR1 is KGHSH and CDR2 LQKENI. Partial CDR3 DNA: TGTGCCAGCTCGCACACAGGGGCATGGGAGACG. Protein product: CASSHTGAWET. The whole CDR3 reads CASSHTGAWETQYF.

As regards this clone: The read stops 3 residues short of the end of the CDR3; the missing end is completed from the germline J gene. This rearrangement joins TRBV5-1 to TRBJ1-1; TRBD1 might be the D (6 bases). In germline, CDR1 is SGHRS, CDR2 YFSETQ. The length of the CDR3 is 17 residues. Trimming removed 5 bases from V and 0 bases from J, with 20 bases in between. The DNA read from the CDR3 is TGCGCCAGCAGGATTCGGGGGGGGCGGCCTATGAACACTGAA. Protein sequence: CASRIRGGRPMNTE. The CDR3, in full, reads CASRIRGGRPMNTEAFF.

This clone was recorded at least ten times. The read stops 3 residues short of the end of the CDR3; the missing end is completed from the germline J gene. This chain links TRBV20-1 with TRBJ2-1, with no clear D. The CDR3 consists of 10 residues. V was trimmed by 6 bases and J by 5 bases, leaving 5 bases between them. Per germline, CDR1 DFQATT and CDR2 SNEGSKA (reference sequence). The CDR3 DNA, read in part, is TGCAGTGCCCCAGACAATGAG. Its translation: CSAPDNE. The complete CDR3 protein is CSAPDNEQFF.

As for this clone: Coverage ceases 3 residues before the CDR3 finishes, and the germline J gene fills in the end. The chain uses TRBV2 and TRBJ2-3, with 15 positions matching TRBD2. Per germline, CDR1 SNHLY and CDR2 FYNNEI. The CDR3 has 16 residues. J lost 4 bases, V lost 5 bases, and 4 bases had no gene match. Partial CDR3 DNA: TGTGCCAGCAGTCCCCGGACTAGCGGGGGGGCAGATACG. Translation: CASSPRTSGGADT. The CDR3 as a whole reads CASSPRTSGGADTQYF.

In this sample, this clone turned up many times. The sequence runs out 3 residues before the end of the CDR3; the remainder is reconstructed from the germline J gene. The V call is TRBV12-3 or TRBV12-4, the J call TRBJ1-2, with D perhaps TRBD1 (6 bases). The V and J ends lost 4 bases and 6 bases respectively, with 18 bases between them. The CDR3 extends over 15 amino acids. Incomplete CDR3 DNA: TGTGCCAGCAGTTCCCAGGGGACACTAGAAGATGGC. This sequence encodes CASSSQGTLEDG. The whole CDR3 region reads CASSSQGTLEDGYTF.

The sample holds many counts of this clone. The missing CDR3 end, 3 residues past where the read stops, is filled in from the germline J gene. The rearrangement uses TRBV12-5 and TRBJ2-7, with D tentatively TRBD1 (5 bases). CDR1 is LGHNT and CDR2 is FRNRAP in the germline V gene. The CDR3 extends over 14 amino acids. With 6 bases removed from V and 4 bases from J, the gap between germline ends came to 16 bases. The CDR3 bases that were read are TGTGCTAGTGGCCCCGGCAGGGCCCCTTACGAG. This translates into CASGPGRAPYE. The complete CDR3 sequence is CASGPGRAPYEQYF. The full variable domain, in which reference TRBV12-5 and TRBJ2-7 provide the parts outside the CDR3, is DARVTQTPRHKVTEMGQEVTMRCQPILGHNTVFWYRQTMMQGLELLAYFRNRAPLDDSGMPKDRFSAEMPDATLATLKIQPSEPRDSAVYFCASGPGRAPYEQYFGPGTRLTVT.

Ten or more counts support this clone. The read terminates 3 residues before the CDR3 end, so the remaining end is supplied by the germline J gene. The chain carries TRBV4-1 and TRBJ2-3; TRBD2 might be the D (5 bases). This CDR3 has 14 amino acids. V gave up 11 bases and J gave up 1 base, with 16 bases separating them. Germline CDR1 MGHRA, CDR2 YSYEKL. The CDR3 here is CASRLSPGTDTQYF. The part of the CDR3 DNA that was read is TGCGCCTCTCGACTATCCCCTGGCACAGATACG.

This clone has ten or more counts. This sample includes further DNA sequences coding for the same CDR3. The sequenced part of the CDR3 DNA is TGTGCCAGTAGTATAGGTTCCGCGCTAAACCAGGGAAAAACTGGAAACACC. It translates to CASSIGSALNQGKTGNT. The entire CDR3 is CASSIGSALNQGKTGNTIYF. This sequence joins TRBV19 and TRBJ1-3; the D gene is possibly TRBD1 (5 bases). The read terminates 3 residues before the CDR3 end, so the remaining end is supplied by the germline J gene. Germline lookup yields CDR1 LNHDA and CDR2 SQIVND (reference sequence). The germline V and J ends were trimmed by 1 base and 2 bases, with 24 bases remaining between them. CDR3 length: 20 residues.

On this clone itself: The read comes to an end 3 residues before the CDR3 does, leaving the germline J gene to fill in the end. The chain joins TRBV7-8 to TRBJ2-7; the match to TRBD1 covers 9 bases. Germline loops: CDR1 SGHVS, CDR2 FQNEAQ. The CDR3 totals 16 residues. With V trimmed by 3 bases and J by 6 bases, 12 bases remained unmatched. Partial CDR3 DNA: TGTGCCAGCAGCTTTGAAGGGACAGGGATCTATGGCGAG. Translation gives CASSFEGTGIYGE. The CDR3 in full is CASSFEGTGIYGEQYF.

This clone was detected many times. Sequencing ends 3 residues short of the CDR3 end; the germline J gene provides the rest. The chain recombines TRBV7-9 with TRBJ1-2; 10 nucleotides match TRBD1. The CDR3 has 15 residues. Germline CDR1 and CDR2: SEHNR and FQNEAQ (reference sequence). This CDR3 reads CASSLVGGQGQGYTF. CDR3 bases read: TGTGCCAGCAGCTTAGTAGGGGGACAGGGGCAAGGC.

This clone was recorded many times. Sequencing ends 3 residues short of the CDR3 end; the germline J gene provides the rest. V and J are TRBV6-1 and TRBJ2-1; TRBD2 matches 14 bases. The CDR3 consists of 16 residues. Germline V gene data show CDR1 as MNHNS and CDR2 as SASEGT. After removal of 4 bases from V and 7 bases from J, the junction contained 6 bases not matched to a gene. This chain's CDR3 is CASSVPGLAGENEQFF. The CDR3 bases that were read are TGTGCCAGCAGTGTCCCGGGACTAGCGGGAGAAAATGAG.

The sample holds a few counts of this clone. The read ends 3 residues shy of where the CDR3 ends; the end is completed using the germline J gene. The rearrangement joins TRBV29-1 to TRBJ1-3; D possibly corresponds to TRBD1 (5 bases). The CDR3 totals 14 residues. Trimming took 4 bases from V and 4 from J, leaving 14 bases between them. Looked up from germline, CDR1 is SQVTM and CDR2 is ANQGSEA. The CDR3: CSVGQGTVGNTIYF. The sequenced CDR3 bases are TGCAGCGTTGGGCAGGGAACAGTCGGAAACACC.

This clone was observed many times. The read is 3 residues too short to cover the CDR3 end, so that end is filled in from the germline J gene. The gene calls are TRBV4-1 and TRBJ2-5; the match to TRBD2 covers 12 bases. The junction had 5 bases not matched to a gene; V was cut back by 0 bases and J by 6 bases. The CDR3 consists of 16 residues. Germline CDR1 is MGHRA and CDR2 is YSYEKL. The chain's CDR3 is CASSQDPRTSGKTQYF. CDR3 bases read: TGCGCCAGCAGCCAAGATCCCCGGACTAGCGGGAAGACC.

This clone appeared a few times. The CDR3 is cut off 3 residues early in the read; its end comes from the germline J gene. The rearrangement joins TRBV5-1 to TRBJ2-3; 13 bases match TRBD2. This CDR3 has 17 amino acids. CDR1 and CDR2 (germline): SGHRS, YFSETQ. Germline trimming cut 7 bases from V and 3 bases from J; bases unmatched to any gene: 11. The DNA read from the CDR3 is TGCGCCAGCGATACTAGCGGGGGGGCAATGGGGACAGATACG. Translating gives CASDTSGGAMGTDT. From start to end, the CDR3 is CASDTSGGAMGTDTQYF.

This clone was picked up many times. The sequenced fragment ends 3 residues before the CDR3 boundary, so the rest is inferred from the germline J gene. The chain carries TRBV30 and TRBJ1-2; 9 nucleotides agree with TRBD1. This CDR3 has 13 residues. Germline trimming cut 3 bases from V and 4 bases from J; bases unmatched to any gene: 3. The germline V gene encodes CDR1 GTSNPN and CDR2 SVGIG (reference sequence). CDR3 residues: CAWRGQGGYGYTF. The sequenced CDR3 bases are TGTGCCTGGAGGGGACAGGGAGGCTATGGC.

This clone was found many times. The CDR3 end is not reached by the read, which stops 3 residues before it; the germline J gene fills it in. V is TRBV14 and J is TRBJ2-3; D possibly corresponds to TRBD2 (5 bases). V was pared by 0 bases and J by 2 bases, with 9 bases between. This CDR3 region has 15 residues. Germline V gene data show CDR1 as SGHDN and CDR2 as FVKESK. The CDR3 sequence: CASSQEVDYTDTQYF. The part of the CDR3 DNA that was read is TGTGCCAGCAGCCAAGAAGTCGACTACACAGATACG.

This clone was counted between two and nine times. A much larger clone lies a single base off, so this may be a read error. The same CDR3 also results from other DNA sequences found in this sample. The CDR3 DNA, read in part, is TGTGCCAGCAGCTTATCTGTCGGGTCTGGAAACACG. Translating gives CASSLSVGSGNT. The whole CDR3 protein reads CASSLSVGSGNTIYF. This chain uses TRBV11-2 with TRBJ1-3; D is undetermined. The read terminates 3 residues before the CDR3 end, so the remaining end is supplied by the germline J gene. The CDR3 is made up of 15 amino acids. Per the germline V gene, CDR1 is SGHAT and CDR2 is FQNNGV. Full variable domain (remainder filled in from reference TRBV11-2 and TRBJ1-3): EAGVAQSPRYKIIEKRQSVAFWCNPISGHATLYWYQQILGQGPKLLIQFQNNGVVDDSQLPKDRFSAERLKGVDSTLKIQPAKLEDSAVYLCASSLSVGSGNTIYFGEGSWLTVV.